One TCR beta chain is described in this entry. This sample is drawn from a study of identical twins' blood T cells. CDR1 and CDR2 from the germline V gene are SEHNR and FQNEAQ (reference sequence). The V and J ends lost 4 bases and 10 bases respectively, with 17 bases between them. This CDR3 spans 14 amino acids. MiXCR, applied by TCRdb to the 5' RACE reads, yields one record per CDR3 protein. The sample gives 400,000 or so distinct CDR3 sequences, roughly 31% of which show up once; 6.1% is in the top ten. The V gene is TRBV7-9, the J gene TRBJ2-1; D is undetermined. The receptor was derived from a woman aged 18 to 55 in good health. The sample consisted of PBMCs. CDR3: CASSSTRGIGEQFF. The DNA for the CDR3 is TGTGCCAGCAGCTCCACGCGTGGGATAGGAGAGCAGTTCTTC. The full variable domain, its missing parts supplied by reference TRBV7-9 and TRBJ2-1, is DTGVSQNPRHKITKRGQNVTFRCDPISEHNRLYWYRQTLGQGPEFLTYFQNEAQLEKSRLLSDRFSAERPKGSFSTLEIQRTEQGDSAMYLCASSSTRGIGEQFFGPGTRLTVL.